Sequencing of this TCR beta chain was carried out in a study of blood T cell repertoires in COVID-19. The data were produced by immunoSEQ multiplex PCR, yet TCRdb's version contains in-frame clones alone and is incomplete. This table has about 120,000 clones, around 77% appearing once. V lost 5 bases to trimming and J lost 7 bases; unmatched junction nucleotides: 4. The CDR3 sequence is 16 residues long. Germline V gene sequence: CDR1 KGHDR, CDR2 SFDVKD. The sample comprised peripheral blood. The TCR originated in a human donor in a cohort sampled during active COVID-19. The chain carries TRBV24-1 and TRBJ2-1, with 16 bases that match TRBD2. Here the CDR3 DNA reads TGTGCCACCAGTGCCCCGGGACTAGCGGGAGGGAATGAGCAGTTCTTC. It yields the protein CATSAPGLAGGNEQFF.